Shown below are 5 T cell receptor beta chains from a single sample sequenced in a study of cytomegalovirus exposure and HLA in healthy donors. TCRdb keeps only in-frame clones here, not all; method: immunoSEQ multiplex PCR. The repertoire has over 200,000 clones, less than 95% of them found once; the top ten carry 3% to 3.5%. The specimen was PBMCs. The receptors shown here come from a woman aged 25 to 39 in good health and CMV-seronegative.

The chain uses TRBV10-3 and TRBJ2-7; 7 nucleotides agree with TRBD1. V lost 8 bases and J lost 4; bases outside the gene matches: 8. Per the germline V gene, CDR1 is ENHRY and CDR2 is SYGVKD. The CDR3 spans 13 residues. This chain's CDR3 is CAILRQGSYEQYF. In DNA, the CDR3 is TGTGCCATCCTGAGACAGGGATCGTACGAGCAGTACTTC.

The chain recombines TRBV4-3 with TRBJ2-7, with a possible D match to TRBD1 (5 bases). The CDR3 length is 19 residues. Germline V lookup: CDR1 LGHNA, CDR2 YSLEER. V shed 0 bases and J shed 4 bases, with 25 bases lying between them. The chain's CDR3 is CASSQDSTDQVAGPYEQYF. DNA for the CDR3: TGCGCCAGCAGCCAAGATTCGACAGATCAGGTCGCCGGCCCTTACGAGCAGTACTTC.

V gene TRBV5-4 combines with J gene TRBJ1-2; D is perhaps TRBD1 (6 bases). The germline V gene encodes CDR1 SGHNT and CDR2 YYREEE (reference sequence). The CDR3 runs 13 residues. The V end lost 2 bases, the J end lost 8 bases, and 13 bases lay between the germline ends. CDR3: CASSFDGGRGYTF. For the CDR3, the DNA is TGTGCCAGCAGCTTTGACGGGGGCAGGGGCTACACCTTC.

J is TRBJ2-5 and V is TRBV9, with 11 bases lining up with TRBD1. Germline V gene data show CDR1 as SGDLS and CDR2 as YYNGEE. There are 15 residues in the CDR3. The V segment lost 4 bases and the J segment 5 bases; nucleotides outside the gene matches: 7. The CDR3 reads CASSPWTGGLETQYF. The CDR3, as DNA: TGTGCCAGCAGCCCCTGGACAGGGGGCTTGGAGACCCAGTACTTC.

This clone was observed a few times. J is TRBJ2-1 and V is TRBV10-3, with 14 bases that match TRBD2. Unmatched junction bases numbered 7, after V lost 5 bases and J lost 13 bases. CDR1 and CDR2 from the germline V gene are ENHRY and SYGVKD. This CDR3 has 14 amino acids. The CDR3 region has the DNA TGTGCCATCAGTCCGACTAGCGGGAGGGCAGGACAGTTCTTC. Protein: CAISPTSGRAGQFF.